A single sample is the source of the 19 T cell receptor beta chains below, sequenced in a study of siplizumab effects on memory and regulatory T cells. Sequenced by immunoSEQ multiplex PCR; TCRdb stores in-frame clones only, minus some. Seen here are over 100,000 clones, over 90% observed once, and the top ten hold roughly 0.64%. Material: Tregs sorted from blood. These TCRs come from a human donor in good health.

The rearrangement links TRBV6-1 to TRBJ1-1, with D uncertain. The CDR3 runs 9 residues. CDR1 is MNHNS, CDR2 SASEGT, per germline. With 3 bases removed from V and 11 bases from J, the gap between germline ends came to 4 bases. CDR3 nucleotides: TGTGCCAGCAGTGATCGCGCTTTCTTT. It codes for CASSDRAFF.

This chain links TRBV27 with TRBJ2-7; 7 bases line up with TRBD1. The germline V gene encodes CDR1 MNHEY and CDR2 SMNVEV (reference sequence). The trim removed 4 bases at V and 2 bases at J, leaving 8 bases unmatched. This CDR3 comprises 15 residues. The CDR3 bases are TGTGCCAGCAGTTCCTCCCCGACAGGGCCCTACGAGCAGTACTTC. Protein sequence: CASSSSPTGPYEQYF.

In DNA form, the CDR3 reads TGTGCCAGCAGGGGGACAGCAAATCAGCCCCAGCATTTT. This translates into CASRGTANQPQHF. The chain uses TRBV2 and TRBJ1-5; 7 bases fit TRBD1. The CDR3 spans 13 residues. CDR1 is SNHLY, CDR2 FYNNEI, per germline. V trimming: 6 bases; J trimming: 4 bases; junction bases outside the gene matches: 3.

V gene TRBV29-1 combines with J gene TRBJ2-7; TRBD2 aligns across 15 bases. The CDR3 sequence is 14 residues long. After removal of 7 bases from V and 5 bases from J, the junction contained 6 bases not matched to a gene. The germline CDR1 and CDR2 sequences are SQVTM and ANQGSEA. CDR3 sequence (DNA): TGCAGCGCAGGACTAGCGGGGGGGATCAACGAGCAGTACTTC. Its protein product is CSAGLAGGINEQYF.

V and J are TRBV7-9 and TRBJ2-5; D is possibly TRBD1 (5 bases). CDR3 length: 11 residues. Trimming removed 5 bases at V and 5 bases at J, with 6 bases between. Germline CDR1 reads SEHNR; CDR2 reads FQNEAQ (reference sequence). The CDR3 nucleotides read TGTGCCAGCAGCCCAGGGGAGACCCAGTACTTC. Its translation is CASSPGETQYF. Full variable domain (missing parts from reference TRBV7-9 and TRBJ2-5): DTGVSQNPRHKITKRGQNVTFRCDPISEHNRLYWYRQTLGQGPEFLTYFQNEAQLEKSRLLSDRFSAERPKGSFSTLEIQRTEQGDSAMYLCASSPGETQYFGPGTRLLVL.

The chain carries TRBV18 and TRBJ1-1; 7 bases map to TRBD1. After removal of 4 bases from V and 4 bases from J, the junction contained 9 bases not matched to a gene. CDR1 is KGHSH and CDR2 is LQKENI in the germline V gene. The CDR3 loop spans 15 amino acids. CDR3 DNA: TGTGCCAGCTCACTTACAGGGGCAAGGGGCACTGAAGCTTTCTTT. This encodes CASSLTGARGTEAFF.

The chain uses TRBV21-1 and TRBJ1-5; the D call of TRBD1 is as the table states it, not checked on the DNA. TRBV21-1 has pseudogene status. The CDR3 is 17 residues long. The CDR3 protein is CASSNWDRVEGNQPQHF. In nucleotides, the CDR3 is TGTGCCAGCAGCAACTGGGACAGGGTGGAGGGCAATCAGCCCCAGCATTTT.

This clone was seen more than once but under ten times. The rearrangement joins TRBV13 to TRBJ2-7, with 14 bases aligning to TRBD2. The junction had 7 bases not matched to a gene; V was cut back by 5 bases and J by 1 base. The CDR3 is 17 residues long. The germline V gene has CDR1 PRHDT and CDR2 FYEKMQ (reference sequence). The CDR3 loop is CASSPPRTSGGSYEQYF. The CDR3 region has the DNA TGTGCCAGCAGCCCACCCCGGACTAGCGGGGGGTCCTACGAGCAGTACTTC. The complete variable domain, with remaining parts taken from reference TRBV13 and TRBJ2-7, reads AAGVIQSPRHLIKEKRETATLKCYPIPRHDTVYWYQQGPGQDPQFLISFYEKMQSDKGSIPDRFSAQQFSDYHSELNMSSLELGDSALYFCASSPPRTSGGSYEQYFGPGTRLTVT.

J is TRBJ1-2 and V is TRBV5-8, with D hard to call. In germline, CDR1 is SGHTS, CDR2 YDEGEE. The CDR3 extends over 15 amino acids. Trimming took 1 base from V and 4 from J, leaving 14 bases between them. The CDR3 here is CASSLFPTMGYGYTF. The CDR3 DNA follows: TGTGCCAGCAGCTTGTTCCCCACAATGGGCTATGGCTACACCTTC.

The chain carries TRBV19 and TRBJ1-5; the D is unclear. The CDR3 has 13 amino acids. V lost 10 bases, J lost 4 bases, and 14 bases lay in between. The germline CDR1 and CDR2 sequences are LNHDA and SQIVND (reference sequence). Written as DNA, the CDR3 is TGTGCCACCCGGGGTCTGGATAATCAGCCCCAGCATTTT. It translates to CATRGLDNQPQHF.

The V gene is TRBV28, the J gene TRBJ2-7, with D unclear. Germline CDR1 reads MDHEN; CDR2 reads SYDVKM. The CDR3 runs 14 residues. V was clipped by 7 bases and J by 1 base, with 14 bases between them. CDR3 protein: CASISRARSYEQYF. The CDR3 coding sequence is TGTGCCAGCATTAGCCGGGCTCGATCCTACGAGCAGTACTTC.

This chain uses TRBV7-8 with TRBJ2-7; 7 bases are a match to TRBD1. Germline trimming cut 0 bases from V and 4 bases from J; bases unmatched to any gene: 6. Germline-derived CDR1 and CDR2 are SGHVS and FQNEAQ. The CDR3 runs 15 residues. The CDR3 DNA is TGTGCCAGCAGCTTAGCTGGGCAGGGGGTATACGAGCAGTACTTC. Encoded protein: CASSLAGQGVYEQYF.

The rearrangement links TRBV29-1 to TRBJ2-3, with D unclear. CDR1 is SQVTM, CDR2 ANQGSEA, per germline. The CDR3 spans 11 residues. Trimming took 4 bases from V and 4 from J, leaving 6 bases between them. The chain's CDR3 is CSVVAPDTQYF. CDR3 in DNA: TGCAGCGTTGTGGCACCAGATACGCAGTATTTT.

J is TRBJ2-1 and V is TRBV9; no definite D call. CDR1 and CDR2 from the germline V gene are SGDLS and YYNGEE. Trimming took 3 bases from V and 0 from J, leaving 10 bases between them. The CDR3 covers 15 residues. CDR3 nucleotides: TGTGCCAGCAGCGAGGCCTCCAGCTCCTACAATGAGCAGTTCTTC. Its protein is CASSEASSSYNEQFF.

The chain uses TRBV10-3 and TRBJ2-7, with D unclear. This CDR3 spans 15 amino acids. Germline loops: CDR1 ENHRY, CDR2 SYGVKD. Trimming pared 4 bases from V and 0 bases from J, leaving 13 bases between. CDR3 amino acids: CAISGGPAGSYEQYF. DNA for the CDR3: TGTGCCATCAGTGGTGGTCCCGCAGGCTCCTACGAGCAGTACTTC.

CDR3 DNA: TGTGCCTTCTCCGTTGGAGATACGCAGTATTTT. Amino acid sequence: CAFSVGDTQYF. The genes are TRBV30 and TRBJ2-3; no clear D gene. The germline V and J ends were trimmed by 7 bases and 5 bases, with 10 bases remaining between them. Looked up from germline, CDR1 is GTSNPN and CDR2 is SVGIG (reference sequence). The CDR3 length is 11 residues. Drawing the rest from reference TRBV30 and TRBJ2-3, the complete variable domain is SQTIHQWPATLVQPVGSPLSLECTVEGTSNPNLYWYRQAAGRGLQLLFYSVGIGQISSEVPQNLSASRPQDRQFILSSKKLLLSDSGFYLCAFSVGDTQYFGPGTRLTVL.

The chain recombines TRBV13 with TRBJ1-4, with D perhaps matching TRBD1 (5 bases). This CDR3 has 13 residues. In germline, CDR1 is PRHDT, CDR2 FYEKMQ (reference sequence). V dropped 5 bases and J dropped 7 bases, with 11 bases sitting between them. CDR3 bases: TGTGCCAGCAGCGGGGGACCCTCTGAAAAACTGTTTTTT. It is translated as CASSGGPSEKLFF.

The chain uses TRBV13 and TRBJ2-2; D is tentatively TRBD1 or TRBD2 (5 bases each). The V end was cut by 0 bases, the J end by 4 bases, with 18 bases between. The CDR3 is made up of 18 amino acids. Germline lookup yields CDR1 PRHDT and CDR2 FYEKMQ (reference sequence). In DNA, the CDR3 is TGTGCCAGCAGCTTAGGCTCGCGTGGCCGGGGCGGCACCGGGGAGCTGTTTTTT. The encoded protein is CASSLGSRGRGGTGELFF.

This sequence joins TRBV19 and TRBJ2-1, with 7 positions matching TRBD1. CDR1 and CDR2 from the germline V gene are LNHDA and SQIVND (reference sequence). The V segment lost 3 bases and the J segment 7 bases; nucleotides outside the gene matches: 9. The CDR3 runs 15 residues. CDR3 in amino acids: CASSIRQGLVNEQFF. The CDR3 DNA sequence: TGTGCCAGTAGTATTCGACAGGGCCTGGTTAATGAGCAGTTCTTC.